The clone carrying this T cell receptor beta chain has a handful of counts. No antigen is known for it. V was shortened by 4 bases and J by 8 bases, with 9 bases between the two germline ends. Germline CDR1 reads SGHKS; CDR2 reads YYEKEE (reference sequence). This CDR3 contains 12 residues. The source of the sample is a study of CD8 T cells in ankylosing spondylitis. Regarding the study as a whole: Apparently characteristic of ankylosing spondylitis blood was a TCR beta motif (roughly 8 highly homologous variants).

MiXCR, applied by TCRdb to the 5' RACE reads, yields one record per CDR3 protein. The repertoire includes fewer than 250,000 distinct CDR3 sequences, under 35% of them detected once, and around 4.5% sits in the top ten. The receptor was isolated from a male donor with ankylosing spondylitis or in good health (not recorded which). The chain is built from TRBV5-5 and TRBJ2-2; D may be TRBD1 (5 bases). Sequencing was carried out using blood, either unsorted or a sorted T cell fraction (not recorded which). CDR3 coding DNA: TGTGCCAGCAGCCCCCGGACAGGGGAGCTGTTTTTT. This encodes CASSPRTGELFF.